The subject of this entry is one T cell receptor (beta chain). The antigen is undetermined. This sample is drawn from a study of cytomegalovirus exposure and HLA in healthy donors. Study results and limitations: By HLA locus, TCR association rates varied in a later analysis, with DRB1 showing the most and HLA-C the fewest. Later work associated fewer than 20,000 TCR beta sequences with HLA alleles at 0.05 false discovery rate.

13 Jbeta primers and 60 Vbeta primers were used for the PCR. This table comes from immunoSEQ multiplex PCR, and its TCRdb copy is limited to in-frame clones, with some not included. The sample holds roughly 180,000 clones, roughly 82% seen once. This CDR3 comprises 16 residues. The V end lost 4 bases, the J end lost 0 bases, and 13 bases lay between the germline ends. The V gene's germline CDR1 is LGHNA and CDR2 YSLEER. The source of this sequence is a man between 35 and 55 years old in good health and CMV-seronegative. The chain has TRBV4-3 and TRBJ1-5, with D possibly matching TRBD1 (6 bases). Sequences were obtained from PBMCs. CDR3 bases: TGCGCCAGCAGCCGCGGACAGCATTATAGCAATCAGCCCCAGCATTTT. This gives the protein CASSRGQHYSNQPQHF.